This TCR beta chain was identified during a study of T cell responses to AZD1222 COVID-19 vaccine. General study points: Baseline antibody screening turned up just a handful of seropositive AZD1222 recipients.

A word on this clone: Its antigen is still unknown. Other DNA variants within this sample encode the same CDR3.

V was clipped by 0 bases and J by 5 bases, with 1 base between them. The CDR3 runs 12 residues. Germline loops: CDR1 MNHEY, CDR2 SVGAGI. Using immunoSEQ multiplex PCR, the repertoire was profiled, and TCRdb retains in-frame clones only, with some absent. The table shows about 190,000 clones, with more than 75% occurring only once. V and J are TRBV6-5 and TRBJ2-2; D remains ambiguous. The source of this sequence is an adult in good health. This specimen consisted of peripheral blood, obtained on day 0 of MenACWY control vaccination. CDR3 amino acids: CASSYSTGELFF. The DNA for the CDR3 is TGTGCCAGCAGTTACTCAACCGGGGAGCTGTTTTTT.